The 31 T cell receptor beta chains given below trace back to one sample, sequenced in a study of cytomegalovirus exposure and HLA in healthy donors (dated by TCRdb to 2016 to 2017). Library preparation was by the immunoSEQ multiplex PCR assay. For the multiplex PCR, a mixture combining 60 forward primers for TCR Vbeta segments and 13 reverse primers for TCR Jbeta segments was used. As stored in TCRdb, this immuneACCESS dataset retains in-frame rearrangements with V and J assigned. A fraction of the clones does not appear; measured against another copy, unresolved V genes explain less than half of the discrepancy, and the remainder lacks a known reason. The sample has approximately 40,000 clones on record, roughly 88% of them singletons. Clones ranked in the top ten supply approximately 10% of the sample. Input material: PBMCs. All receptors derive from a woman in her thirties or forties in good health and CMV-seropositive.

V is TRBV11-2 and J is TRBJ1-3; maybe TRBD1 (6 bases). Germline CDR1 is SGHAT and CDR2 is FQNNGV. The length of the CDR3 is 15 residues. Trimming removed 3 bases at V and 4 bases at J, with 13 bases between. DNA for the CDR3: TGTGCCAGCAGCTTGACTTCTCAGGGGGGAAACACCATATATTTT. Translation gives CASSLTSQGGNTIYF.

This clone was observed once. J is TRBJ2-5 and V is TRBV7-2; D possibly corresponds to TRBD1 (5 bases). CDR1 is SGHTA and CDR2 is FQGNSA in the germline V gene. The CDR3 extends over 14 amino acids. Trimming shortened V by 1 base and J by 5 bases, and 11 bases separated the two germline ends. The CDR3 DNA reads TGTGCCAGCAGCTTAGGGACACTTCGGGAGACCCAGTACTTC. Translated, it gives CASSLGTLRETQYF.

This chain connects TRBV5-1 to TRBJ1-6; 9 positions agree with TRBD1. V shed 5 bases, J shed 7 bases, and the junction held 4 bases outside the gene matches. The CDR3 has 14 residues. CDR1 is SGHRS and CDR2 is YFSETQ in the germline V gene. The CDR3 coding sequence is TGCGCCAGCAGAATCGGACAGGGGAATTCACCCCTCCACTTT. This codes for CASRIGQGNSPLHF.

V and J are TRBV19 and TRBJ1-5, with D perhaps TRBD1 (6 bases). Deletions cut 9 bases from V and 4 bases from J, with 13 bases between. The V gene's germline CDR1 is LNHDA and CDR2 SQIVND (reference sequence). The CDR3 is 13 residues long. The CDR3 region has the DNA TGTGCCAGCAGACCACAGGGAAATCAGCCCCAGCATTTT. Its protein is CASRPQGNQPQHF.

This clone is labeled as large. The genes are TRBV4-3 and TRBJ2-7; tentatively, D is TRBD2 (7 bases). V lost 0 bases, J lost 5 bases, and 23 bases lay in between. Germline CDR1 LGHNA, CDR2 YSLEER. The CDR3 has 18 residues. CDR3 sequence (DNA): TGCGCCAGCAGCCAAGATCTCTCCGGGGGGCTGCTGGCCGACGAGCAGTACTTC. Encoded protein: CASSQDLSGGLLADEQYF.

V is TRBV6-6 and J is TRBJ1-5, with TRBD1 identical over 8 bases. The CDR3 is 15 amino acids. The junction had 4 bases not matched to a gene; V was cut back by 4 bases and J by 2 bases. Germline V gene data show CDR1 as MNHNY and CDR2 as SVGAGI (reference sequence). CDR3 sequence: CASSSPGQGNQPQHF. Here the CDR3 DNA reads TGTGCCAGCAGTTCCCCGGGACAGGGCAATCAGCCCCAGCATTTT.

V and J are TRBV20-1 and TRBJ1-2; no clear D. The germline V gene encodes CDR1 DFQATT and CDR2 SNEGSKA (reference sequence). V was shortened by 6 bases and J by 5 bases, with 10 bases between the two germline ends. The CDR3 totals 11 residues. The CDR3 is CSAPPRYGYTF. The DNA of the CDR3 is TGCAGTGCCCCCCCGCGTTATGGCTACACCTTC.

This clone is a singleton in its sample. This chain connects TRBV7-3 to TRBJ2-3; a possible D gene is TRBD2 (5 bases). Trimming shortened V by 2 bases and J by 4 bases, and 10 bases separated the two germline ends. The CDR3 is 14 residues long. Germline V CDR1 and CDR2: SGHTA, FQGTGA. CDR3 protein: CASSLDYTADTQYF. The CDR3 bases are TGTGCCAGCAGCTTAGACTACACAGCAGATACGCAGTATTTT. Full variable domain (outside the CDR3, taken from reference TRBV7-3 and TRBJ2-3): GAGVSQTPSNKVTEKGKYVELRCDPISGHTALYWYRQSLGQGPEFLIYFQGTGAADDSGLPNDRFFAVRPEGSVSTLKIQRTERGDSAVYLCASSLDYTADTQYFGPGTRLTVL.

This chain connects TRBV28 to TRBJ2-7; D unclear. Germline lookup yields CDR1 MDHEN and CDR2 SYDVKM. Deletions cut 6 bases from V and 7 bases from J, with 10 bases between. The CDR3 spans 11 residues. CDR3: CASSLIREQYF. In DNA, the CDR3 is TGTGCCAGCAGCCTAATCCGTGAGCAGTACTTC.

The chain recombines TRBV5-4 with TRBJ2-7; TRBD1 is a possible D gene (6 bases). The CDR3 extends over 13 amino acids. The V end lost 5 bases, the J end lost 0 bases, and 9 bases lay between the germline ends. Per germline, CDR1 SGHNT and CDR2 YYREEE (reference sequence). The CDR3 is CASRTDSSYEQYF. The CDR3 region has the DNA TGTGCCAGCAGAACGGACAGCTCCTACGAGCAGTACTTC.

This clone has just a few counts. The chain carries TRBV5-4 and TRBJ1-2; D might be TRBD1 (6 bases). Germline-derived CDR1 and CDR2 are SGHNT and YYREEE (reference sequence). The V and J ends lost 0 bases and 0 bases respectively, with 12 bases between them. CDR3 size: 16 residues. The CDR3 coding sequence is TGTGCCAGCAGCTTGGCAGGGGACGGTGCTAACTATGGCTACACCTTC. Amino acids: CASSLAGDGANYGYTF. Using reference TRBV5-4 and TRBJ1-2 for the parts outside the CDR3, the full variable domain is ETGVTQSPTHLIKTRGQQVTLRCSSQSGHNTVSWYQQALGQGPQFIFQYYREEENGRGNFPPRFSGLQFPNYSSELNVNALELDDSALYLCASSLAGDGANYGYTFGSGTRLTVV.

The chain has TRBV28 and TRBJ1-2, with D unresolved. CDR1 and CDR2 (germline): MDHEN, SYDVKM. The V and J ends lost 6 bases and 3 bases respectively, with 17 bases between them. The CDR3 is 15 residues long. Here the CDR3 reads CASRPAVEVYYGYTF. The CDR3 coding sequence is TGTGCCAGCAGACCCGCCGTCGAGGTATACTATGGCTACACCTTC.

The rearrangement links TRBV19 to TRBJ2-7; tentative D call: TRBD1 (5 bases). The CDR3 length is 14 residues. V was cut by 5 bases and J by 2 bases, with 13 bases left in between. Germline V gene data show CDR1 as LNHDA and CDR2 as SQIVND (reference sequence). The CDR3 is CASSPGFSTYEQYF. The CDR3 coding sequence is TGTGCCAGTAGTCCAGGGTTCTCTACCTACGAGCAGTACTTC. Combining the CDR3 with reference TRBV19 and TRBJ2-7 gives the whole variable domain DGGITQSPKYLFRKEGQNVTLSCEQNLNHDAMYWYRQDPGQGLRLIYYSQIVNDFQKGDIAEGYSVSREKKESFPLTVTSAQKNPTAFYLCASSPGFSTYEQYFGPGTRLTVT.

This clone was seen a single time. CDR3 DNA: TGTGCCAGCAGTCCCGGGGGTCAAGAGACCCAGTACTTC. Translating gives CASSPGGQETQYF. The chain recombines TRBV27 with TRBJ2-5, with a tentative D call TRBD2 (6 bases). V shed 5 bases and J shed 2 bases, with 9 bases lying between them. The CDR3 loop spans 13 amino acids. CDR1 and CDR2 (germline): MNHEY, SMNVEV (reference sequence).

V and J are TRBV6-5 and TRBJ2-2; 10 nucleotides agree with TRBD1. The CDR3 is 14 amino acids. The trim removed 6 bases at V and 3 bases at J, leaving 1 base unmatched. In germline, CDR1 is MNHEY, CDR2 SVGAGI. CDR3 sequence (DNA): TGTGCCAGCAGCGGGACAGGGGACACCGGGGAGCTGTTTTTT. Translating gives CASSGTGDTGELFF.

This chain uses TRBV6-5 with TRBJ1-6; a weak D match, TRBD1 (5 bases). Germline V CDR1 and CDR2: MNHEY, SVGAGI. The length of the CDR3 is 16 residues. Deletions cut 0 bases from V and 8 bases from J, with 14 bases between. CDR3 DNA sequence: TGTGCCAGCAGTTACTCTAGGAGGGGCTGGGATTCACCCCTCCACTTT. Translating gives CASSYSRRGWDSPLHF.

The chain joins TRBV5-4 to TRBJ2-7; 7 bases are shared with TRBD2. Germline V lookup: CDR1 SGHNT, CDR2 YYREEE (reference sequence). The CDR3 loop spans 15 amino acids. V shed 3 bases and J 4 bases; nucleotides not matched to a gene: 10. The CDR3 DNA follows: TGTGCCAGCAGCTCACCAGGAGGGGAGGGGTACGAGCAGTACTTC. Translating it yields CASSSPGGEGYEQYF.

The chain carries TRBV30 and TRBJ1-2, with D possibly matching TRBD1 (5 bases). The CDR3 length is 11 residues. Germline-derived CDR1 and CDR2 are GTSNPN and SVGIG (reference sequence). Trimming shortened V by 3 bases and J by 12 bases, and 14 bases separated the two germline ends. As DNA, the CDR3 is TGTGCCTGGAGCGCGGGGCATCGGGACACCTTC. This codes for CAWSAGHRDTF. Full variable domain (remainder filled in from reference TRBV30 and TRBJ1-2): SQTIHQWPATLVQPVGSPLSLECTVEGTSNPNLYWYRQAAGRGLQLLFYSVGIGQISSEVPQNLSASRPQDRQFILSSKKLLLSDSGFYLCAWSAGHRDTFGSGTRLTVV.

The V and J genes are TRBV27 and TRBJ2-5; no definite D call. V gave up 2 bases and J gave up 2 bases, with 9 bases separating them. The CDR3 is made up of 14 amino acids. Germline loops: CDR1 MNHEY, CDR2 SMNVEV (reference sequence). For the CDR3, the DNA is TGTGCCAGCAGTTTAAAGGCTAGTCAAGAGACCCAGTACTTC. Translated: CASSLKASQETQYF.

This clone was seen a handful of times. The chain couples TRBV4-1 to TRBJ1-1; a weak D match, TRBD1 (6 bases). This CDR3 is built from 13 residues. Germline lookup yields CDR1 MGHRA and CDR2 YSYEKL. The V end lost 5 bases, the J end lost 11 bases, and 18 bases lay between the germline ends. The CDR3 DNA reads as TGCGCCAGCAGCTTCACTATGCGGCAGGGGGCTTTCTTT. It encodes CASSFTMRQGAFF.

Here the CDR3 reads CASSPTQGAGRETQYF. The CDR3 bases are TGTGCCAGCAGCCCAACACAGGGGGCTGGTCGAGAGACCCAGTACTTC. The chain couples TRBV9 to TRBJ2-5; 9 bases match TRBD1. With V trimmed by 4 bases and J by 4 bases, 11 bases remained unmatched. Germline V gene sequence: CDR1 SGDLS, CDR2 YYNGEE. The CDR3 is 16 amino acids.

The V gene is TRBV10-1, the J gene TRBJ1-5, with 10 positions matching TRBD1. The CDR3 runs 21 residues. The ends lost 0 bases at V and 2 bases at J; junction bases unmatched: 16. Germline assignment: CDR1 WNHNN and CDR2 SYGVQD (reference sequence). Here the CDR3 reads CASSESGGDRGLWGRNQPQHF. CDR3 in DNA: TGCGCCAGCAGTGAGTCGGGGGGGGACAGGGGCCTATGGGGTCGCAATCAGCCCCAGCATTTT.

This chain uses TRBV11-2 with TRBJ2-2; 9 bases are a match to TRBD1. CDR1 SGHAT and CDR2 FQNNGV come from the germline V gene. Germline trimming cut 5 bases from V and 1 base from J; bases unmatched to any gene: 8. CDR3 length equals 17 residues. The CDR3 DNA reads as TGTGCCAGCAGCCCGGACAGGGGTCGTGGGAACACCGGGGAGCTGTTTTTT. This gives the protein CASSPDRGRGNTGELFF.

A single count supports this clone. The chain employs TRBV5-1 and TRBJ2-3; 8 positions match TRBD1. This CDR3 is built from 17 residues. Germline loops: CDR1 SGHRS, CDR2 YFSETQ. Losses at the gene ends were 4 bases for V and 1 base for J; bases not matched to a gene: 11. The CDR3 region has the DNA TGCGCCAGCAGCCGAGGGCAGGGGGCTGGGGGCACAGATACGCAGTATTTT. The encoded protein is CASSRGQGAGGTDTQYF.

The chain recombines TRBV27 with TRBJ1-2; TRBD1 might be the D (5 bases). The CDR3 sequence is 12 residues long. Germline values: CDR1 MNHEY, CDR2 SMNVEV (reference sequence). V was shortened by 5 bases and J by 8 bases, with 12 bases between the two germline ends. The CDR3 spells CASSPSGEGYTF. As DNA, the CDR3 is TGTGCCAGCAGTCCTTCGGGGGAAGGCTACACCTTC.

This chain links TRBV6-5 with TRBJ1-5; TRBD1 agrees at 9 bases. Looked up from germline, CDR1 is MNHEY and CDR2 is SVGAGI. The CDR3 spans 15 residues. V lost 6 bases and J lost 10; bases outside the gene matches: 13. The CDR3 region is CASSNGTGYFPPQHF. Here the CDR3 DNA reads TGTGCCAGCAGCAACGGGACAGGGTATTTCCCCCCCCAGCATTTT.

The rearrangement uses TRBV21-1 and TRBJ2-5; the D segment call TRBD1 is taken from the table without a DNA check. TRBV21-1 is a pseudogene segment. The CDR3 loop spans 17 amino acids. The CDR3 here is CASSRRPTDRGGETQYF. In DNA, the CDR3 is TGTGCCAGCAGCAGACGCCCGACCGACAGGGGAGGGGAGACCCAGTACTTC.

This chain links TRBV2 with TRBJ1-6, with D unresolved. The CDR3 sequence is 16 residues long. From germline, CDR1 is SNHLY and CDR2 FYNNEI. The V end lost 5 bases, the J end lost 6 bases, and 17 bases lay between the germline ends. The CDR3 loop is CASSLRPSGSNSPLHF. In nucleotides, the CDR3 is TGTGCCAGCAGTCTAAGGCCGTCCGGGAGTAATTCACCCCTCCACTTT.

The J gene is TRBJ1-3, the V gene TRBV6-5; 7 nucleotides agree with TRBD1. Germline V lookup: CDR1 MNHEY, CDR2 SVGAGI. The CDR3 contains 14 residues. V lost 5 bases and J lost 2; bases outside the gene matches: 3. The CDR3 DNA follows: TGTGCCAGCAGTACTACAGGGGCTGGAAACACCATATATTTT. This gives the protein CASSTTGAGNTIYF.

The DNA of the CDR3 is TGTGCCAGCAGCTTATTTGTACCGACGACAACTGAAGCTTTCTTT. This gives the protein CASSLFVPTTTEAFF. This rearrangement joins TRBV11-2 to TRBJ1-1, with no clear D. V gave up 2 bases and J gave up 5 bases, with 15 bases separating them. Germline CDR1 SGHAT, CDR2 FQNNGV. The CDR3 is 15 residues long.

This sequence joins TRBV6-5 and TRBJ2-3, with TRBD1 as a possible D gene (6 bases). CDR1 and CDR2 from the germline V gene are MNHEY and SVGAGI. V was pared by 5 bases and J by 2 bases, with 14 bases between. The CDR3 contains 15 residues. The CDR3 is CASSRTGPLTDTQYF. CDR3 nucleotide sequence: TGTGCCAGCAGTAGAACAGGGCCCCTCACAGATACGCAGTATTTT.